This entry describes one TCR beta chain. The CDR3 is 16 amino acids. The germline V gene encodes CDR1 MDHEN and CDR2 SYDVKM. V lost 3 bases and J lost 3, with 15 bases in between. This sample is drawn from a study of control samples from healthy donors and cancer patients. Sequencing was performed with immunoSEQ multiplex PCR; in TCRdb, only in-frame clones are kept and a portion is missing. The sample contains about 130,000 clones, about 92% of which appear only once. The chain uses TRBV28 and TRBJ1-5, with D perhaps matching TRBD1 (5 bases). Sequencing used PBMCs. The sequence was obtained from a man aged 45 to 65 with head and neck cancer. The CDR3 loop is CASSFPTGTPNQPQHF. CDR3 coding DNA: TGTGCCAGCAGTTTCCCCACCGGGACCCCCAATCAGCCCCAGCATTTT.